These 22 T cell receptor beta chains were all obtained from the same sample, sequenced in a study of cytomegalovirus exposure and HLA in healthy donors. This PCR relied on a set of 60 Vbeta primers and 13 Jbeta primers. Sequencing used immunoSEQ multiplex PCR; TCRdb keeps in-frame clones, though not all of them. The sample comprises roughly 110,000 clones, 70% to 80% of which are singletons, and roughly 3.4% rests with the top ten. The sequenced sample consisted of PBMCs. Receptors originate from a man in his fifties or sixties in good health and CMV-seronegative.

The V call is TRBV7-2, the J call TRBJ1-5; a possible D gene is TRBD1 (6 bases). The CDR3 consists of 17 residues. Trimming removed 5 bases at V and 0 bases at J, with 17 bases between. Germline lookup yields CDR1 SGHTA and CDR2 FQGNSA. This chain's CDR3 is CASSLGQYVHSNQPQHF. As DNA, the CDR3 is TGTGCCAGCAGCCTCGGACAGTACGTTCATAGCAATCAGCCCCAGCATTTT. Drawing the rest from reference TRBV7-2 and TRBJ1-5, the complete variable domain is GAGVSQSPSNKVTEKGKDVELRCDPISGHTALYWYRQSLGQGLEFLIYFQGNSAPDKSGLPSDRFSAERTGGSVSTLTIQRTQQEDSAVYLCASSLGQYVHSNQPQHFGDGTRLSIL.

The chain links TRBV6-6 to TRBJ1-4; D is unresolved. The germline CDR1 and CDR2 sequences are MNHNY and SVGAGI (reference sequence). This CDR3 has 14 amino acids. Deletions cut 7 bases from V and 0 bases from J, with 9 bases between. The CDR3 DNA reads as TGTGCCAGCAACTCCGTTGCAACTAATGAAAAACTGTTTTTT. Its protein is CASNSVATNEKLFF.

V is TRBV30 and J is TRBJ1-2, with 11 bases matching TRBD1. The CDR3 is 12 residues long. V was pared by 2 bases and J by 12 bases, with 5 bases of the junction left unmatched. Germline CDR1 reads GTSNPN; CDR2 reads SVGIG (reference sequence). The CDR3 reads CAWSRDRGGNTF. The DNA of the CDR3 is TGTGCCTGGAGTCGGGACAGGGGGGGGAACACCTTC.

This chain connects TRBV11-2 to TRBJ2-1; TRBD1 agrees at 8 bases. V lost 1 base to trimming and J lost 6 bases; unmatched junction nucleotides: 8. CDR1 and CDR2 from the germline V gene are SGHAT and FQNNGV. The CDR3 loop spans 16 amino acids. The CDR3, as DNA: TGTGCCAGCAGCTTAGGGGTGACAGGGGAATTCAATGAGCAGTTCTTC. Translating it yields CASSLGVTGEFNEQFF.

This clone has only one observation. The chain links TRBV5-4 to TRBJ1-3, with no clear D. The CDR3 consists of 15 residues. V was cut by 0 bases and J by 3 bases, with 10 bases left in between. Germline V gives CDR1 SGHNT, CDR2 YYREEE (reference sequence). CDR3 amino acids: CASSLGPGDGNTIYF. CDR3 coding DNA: TGTGCCAGCAGCTTGGGGCCCGGAGATGGAAACACCATATATTTT.

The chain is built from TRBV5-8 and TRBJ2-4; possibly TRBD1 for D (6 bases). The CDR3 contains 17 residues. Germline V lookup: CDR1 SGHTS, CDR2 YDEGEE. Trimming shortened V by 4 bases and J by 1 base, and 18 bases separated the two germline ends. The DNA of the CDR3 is TGTGCCAGCAGCGCCTACAGGGTAGAGACGGCCAAAAACATTCAGTACTTC. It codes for CASSAYRVETAKNIQYF. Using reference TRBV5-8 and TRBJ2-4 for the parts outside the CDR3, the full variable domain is EAGVTQSPTHLIKTRGQQATLRCSPISGHTSVYWYQQALGLGLQFLLWYDEGEERNRGNFPPRFSGRQFPNYSSELNVNALELEDSALYLCASSAYRVETAKNIQYFGAGTRLSVL.

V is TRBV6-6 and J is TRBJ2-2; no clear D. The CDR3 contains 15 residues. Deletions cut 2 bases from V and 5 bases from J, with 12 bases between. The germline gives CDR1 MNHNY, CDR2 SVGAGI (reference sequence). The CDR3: CASSYAIDVTGELFF. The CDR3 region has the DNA TGTGCCAGCAGTTACGCTATTGATGTTACCGGGGAGCTGTTTTTT.

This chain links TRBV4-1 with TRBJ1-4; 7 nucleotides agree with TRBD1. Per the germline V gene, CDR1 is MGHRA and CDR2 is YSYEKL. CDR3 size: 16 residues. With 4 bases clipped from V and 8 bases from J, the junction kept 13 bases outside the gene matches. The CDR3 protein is CASSLDKGGSGEKLFF. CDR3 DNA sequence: TGCGCCAGCAGCCTAGATAAAGGGGGCTCAGGAGAAAAACTGTTTTTT.

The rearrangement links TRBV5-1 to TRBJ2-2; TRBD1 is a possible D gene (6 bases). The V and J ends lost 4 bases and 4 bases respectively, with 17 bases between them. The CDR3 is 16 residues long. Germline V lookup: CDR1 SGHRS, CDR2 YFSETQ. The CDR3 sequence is CASSPITGTGTGELFF. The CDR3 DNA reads TGCGCCAGCAGCCCGATTACAGGGACGGGCACCGGGGAGCTGTTTTTT.

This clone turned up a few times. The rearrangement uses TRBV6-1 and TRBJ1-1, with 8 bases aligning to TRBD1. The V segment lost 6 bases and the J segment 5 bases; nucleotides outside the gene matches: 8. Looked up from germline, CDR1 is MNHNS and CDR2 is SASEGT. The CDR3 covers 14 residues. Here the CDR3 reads CASRWGQEGTEAFF. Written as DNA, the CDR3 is TGTGCCAGCAGGTGGGGACAGGAGGGAACTGAAGCTTTCTTT.

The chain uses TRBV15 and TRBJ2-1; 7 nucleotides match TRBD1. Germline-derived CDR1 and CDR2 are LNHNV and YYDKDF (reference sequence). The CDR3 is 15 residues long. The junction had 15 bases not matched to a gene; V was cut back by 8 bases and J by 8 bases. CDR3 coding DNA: TGTGCCACCTCACTTAGGACAGGTCATATCTATGAGCAGTTCTTC. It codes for CATSLRTGHIYEQFF.

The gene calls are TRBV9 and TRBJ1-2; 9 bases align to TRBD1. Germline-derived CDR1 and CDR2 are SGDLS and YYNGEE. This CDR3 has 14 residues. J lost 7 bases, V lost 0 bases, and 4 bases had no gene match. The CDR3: CASSVAGTGSGYTF. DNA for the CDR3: TGTGCCAGCAGCGTAGCCGGGACAGGGTCTGGCTACACCTTC. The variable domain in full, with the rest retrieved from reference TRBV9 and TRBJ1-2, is DSGVTQTPKHLITATGQRVTLRCSPRSGDLSVYWYQQSLDQGLQFLIQYYNGEERAKGNILERFSAQQFPDLHSELNLSSLELGDSALYFCASSVAGTGSGYTFGSGTRLTVV.

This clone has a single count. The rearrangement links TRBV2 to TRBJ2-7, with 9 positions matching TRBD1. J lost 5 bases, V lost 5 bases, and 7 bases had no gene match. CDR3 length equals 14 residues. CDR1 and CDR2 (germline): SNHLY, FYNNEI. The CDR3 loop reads CASSPDRGGDEQYV. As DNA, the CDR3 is TGTGCCAGCAGTCCGGACAGGGGAGGCGACGAGCAGTACGTC.

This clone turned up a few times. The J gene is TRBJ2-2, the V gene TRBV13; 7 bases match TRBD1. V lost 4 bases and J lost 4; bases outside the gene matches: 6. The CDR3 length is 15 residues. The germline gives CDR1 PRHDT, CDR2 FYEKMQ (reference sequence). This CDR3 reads CASSSRDRFTGELFF. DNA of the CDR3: TGTGCCAGCAGCTCCCGGGACAGATTCACCGGGGAGCTGTTTTTT.

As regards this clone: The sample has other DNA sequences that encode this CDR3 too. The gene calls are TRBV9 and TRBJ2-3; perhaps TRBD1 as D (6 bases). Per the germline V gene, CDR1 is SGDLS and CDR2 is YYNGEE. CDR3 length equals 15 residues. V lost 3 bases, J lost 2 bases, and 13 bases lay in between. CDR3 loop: CASSASQGVTDTQYF. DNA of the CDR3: TGTGCCAGCAGCGCATCACAGGGAGTCACAGATACGCAGTATTTT. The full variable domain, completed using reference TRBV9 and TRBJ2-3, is DSGVTQTPKHLITATGQRVTLRCSPRSGDLSVYWYQQSLDQGLQFLIQYYNGEERAKGNILERFSAQQFPDLHSELNLSSLELGDSALYFCASSASQGVTDTQYFGPGTRLTVL.

The CDR3 spells CASRATGVATQYF. The CDR3, as DNA: TGTGCCAGCAGGGCCACAGGGGTGGCTACGCAGTATTTT. The chain employs TRBV27 and TRBJ2-3, with TRBD1 matching 7 bases. Germline values: CDR1 MNHEY, CDR2 SMNVEV (reference sequence). CDR3 size: 13 residues. J gave up 8 bases and V 6 bases, and 8 bases lay outside the gene matches.

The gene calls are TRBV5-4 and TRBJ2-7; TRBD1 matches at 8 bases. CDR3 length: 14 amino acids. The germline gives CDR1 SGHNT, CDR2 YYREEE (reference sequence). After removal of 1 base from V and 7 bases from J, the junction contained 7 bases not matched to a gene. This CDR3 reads CASSLRQGLGEQYF. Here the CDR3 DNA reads TGTGCCAGCAGCTTGCGACAGGGGCTTGGGGAGCAGTACTTC. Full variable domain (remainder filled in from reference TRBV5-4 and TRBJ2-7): ETGVTQSPTHLIKTRGQQVTLRCSSQSGHNTVSWYQQALGQGPQFIFQYYREEENGRGNFPPRFSGLQFPNYSSELNVNALELDDSALYLCASSLRQGLGEQYFGPGTRLTVT.

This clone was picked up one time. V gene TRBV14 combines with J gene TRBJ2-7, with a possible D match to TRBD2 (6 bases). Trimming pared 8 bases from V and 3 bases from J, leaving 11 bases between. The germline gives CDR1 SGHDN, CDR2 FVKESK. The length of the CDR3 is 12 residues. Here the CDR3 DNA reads TGTGCCAGCCCGGGGGAAGTCTACGAGCAGTACGTC. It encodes CASPGEVYEQYV.

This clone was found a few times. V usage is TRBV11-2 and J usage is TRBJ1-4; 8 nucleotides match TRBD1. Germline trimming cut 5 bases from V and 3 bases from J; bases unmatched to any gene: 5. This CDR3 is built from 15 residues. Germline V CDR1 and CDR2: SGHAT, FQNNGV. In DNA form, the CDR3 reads TGTGCCAGCAGCGCAAACAGGGGGGCTAATGAAAAACTGTTTTTT. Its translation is CASSANRGANEKLFF.

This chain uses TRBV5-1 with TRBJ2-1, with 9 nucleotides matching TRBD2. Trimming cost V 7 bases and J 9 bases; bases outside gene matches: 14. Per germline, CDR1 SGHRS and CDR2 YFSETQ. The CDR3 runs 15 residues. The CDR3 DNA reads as TGCGCCAGCGTCCCGAGGGCGGGGGGGCCTGGTGAGCAGTTCTTC. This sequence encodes CASVPRAGGPGEQFF.

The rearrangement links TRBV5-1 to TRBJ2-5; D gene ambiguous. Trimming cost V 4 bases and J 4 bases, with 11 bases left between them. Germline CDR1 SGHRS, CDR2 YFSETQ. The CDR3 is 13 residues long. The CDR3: CASSVSPSETQYF. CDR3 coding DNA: TGCGCCAGCAGCGTGAGCCCTTCAGAGACCCAGTACTTC.

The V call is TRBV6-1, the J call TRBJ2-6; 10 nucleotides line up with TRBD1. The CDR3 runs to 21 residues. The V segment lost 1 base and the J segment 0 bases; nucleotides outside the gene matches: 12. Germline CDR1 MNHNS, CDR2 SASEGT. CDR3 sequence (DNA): TGTGCCAGCAGTGAAGTTGTCTTCGGGACAGGGGACCCCTCTGGGGCCAACGTCCTGACTTTC. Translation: CASSEVVFGTGDPSGANVLTF.